One T cell receptor beta chain is described in this entry. Its antigen is not yet known. Base qualities are missing; no much larger clone stands one base away. From its cysteine to its phenylalanine, the CDR3 spans 16 amino acids. Only the CDR3 DNA stays, 48 bases, in frame from base 1. Based on the germline V gene (reference sequence), the CDR1 and CDR2 sequences are LNHDA and SQIVND. V and J are truncated by 0 bases and 3 bases respectively, leaving an intervening sequence of 12 bases. This sample was included in a study of shared clonotypes between healthy human individuals (dated by TCRdb to 2018 to 2021). About the study as a whole: The cohort included three men and a couple of women between 18 and 49 years of age. For each donor, CD4 naive and CD4 memory were each run on three plates, CD8 naive on two plates, and CD8 memory on one plate. Blood TCR repertoires of a handful of healthy adults were deeply sequenced to estimate repertoire size and the extent of clonotype sharing between individuals. To increase sequencing depth and limit assay-specific biases, different laboratories used diverse techniques to prepare libraries and sequence TCR repertoires. Leukapheresis yielded between about 0.85 and 10 billion PBMCs per donor.

Broad study findings and their caveats: Only blood was sampled, and tissue TCR repertoires likely differ from those in blood. Rarefaction of sorted-subset datasets indicated incomplete sequencing despite the large sequencing depth. Compared with non-shared clonotypes, clonotypes shared by all four sorted-subset donors had higher generation probabilities. Pairwise subsampling led to the expectation that sequencing depth would affect the degree of clonotype sharing among donors. The small number of donors limited the genetic and exposure-history diversity represented. Across four donors, approximately 5% of naive CD4, roughly 3.5% of naive CD8, 2% to 2.5% of memory CD4, and approximately 0.4% of memory CD8 clonotypes were shared. Naive subsets generally had larger estimated clonotype richness than memory subsets did.

Using the deep immunoSEQ assay, TCR CDR3 regions were amplified from genomic DNA by multiplex PCR. For each cell subset, the extracted genomic DNA was distributed evenly across all wells of several immunoSEQ 96-well plates, and each plate served as one replicate. For sorted subsets, each replicate PCR was loaded with roughly 0.2 ug genomic DNA, equivalent to 30,000 to 35,000 T cell genomes. Purified libraries were quantified with a Qubit 3.0 fluorometer, sized on a Bioanalyzer 2100, and re-quantified with the KAPA Library Quantification kit. A separate single-read 150-cycle Illumina NextSeq 550 flow cell was used to sequence each immunoSEQ 96-well plate. The original pipeline was this. Because only junctional sequences without quality scores were contained in the immunoSEQ output, filtering matching that applied to full-length reads could not be performed. To assign V/J genes and CDR3, sequences were annotated using PyIR, a Python wrapper for IgBLAST v1.9, with IMGT germline references. Reads were filtered out if the reads had weak V/J assignments (E-value above 1e-6), no CDR3, stop codons, out-of-frame junctions, or ambiguous translated residues. V3J clonotypes were defined as sequences sharing an identical inferred V gene, J gene, and CDR3 amino acid sequence. The percentage overlap between two repertoires was calculated by dividing the number of shared unique clonotypes by the size of the smaller repertoire. Repertoire richness was assessed with RTK rarefaction, the Chao1 estimator, and Recon v2.1 estimates of unobserved clonotypes. OLGA was used to compute generation probabilities for all TCRbeta clonotypes that the gDNA method yielded from a few donors. TCRdb stores this immuneACCESS table with in-frame sequences only. Part of the clones is absent; in the studies checked, under half of the shortfall reflects unresolved V genes, and no reason is known for the rest. D and trimming come from the DNA, and the V and J calls and clone size come from that table. For this sample the table gives 150,000 to 200,000 clones, of which around 93% were detected only once. The top ten constitute around 0.067% of the sample.

Healthy HIV-negative adults with no recently reported acute infections or vaccinations were included as donors. Every donor was a Caucasian adult living in Nashville, Tennessee, USA. CD4+ T cells were enriched by magnetic negative selection, after which naive cells were positively selected on CD45RA and the negative fraction was taken as the memory subset. Blood was collected by leukapheresis, and PBMCs were isolated by Ficoll-Histopaque density gradient centrifugation and then cryopreserved in liquid nitrogen vapor phase. Analytical flow cytometry was used to check the purity and quantity of every magnetically sorted T cell population. From each sorted fraction, genomic DNA was isolated and quantified by UV absorbance on a Nanodrop 2000c.

This clonotype was obtained from a woman in her twenties or thirties in good health. The V and J segments used are TRBV19 and TRBJ1-5; confidence is insufficient to name the D gene. What was sequenced was naive CD4+ T cells sorted from blood. The sample's cell subset or site label, decoded: CD45RA+ positively selected. The CDR3 sequence is CASSIDHGLPNQPQHF. Here is the DNA: TGTGCCAGTAGTATAGATCACGGGTTACCCAATCAGCCCCAGCATTTT.